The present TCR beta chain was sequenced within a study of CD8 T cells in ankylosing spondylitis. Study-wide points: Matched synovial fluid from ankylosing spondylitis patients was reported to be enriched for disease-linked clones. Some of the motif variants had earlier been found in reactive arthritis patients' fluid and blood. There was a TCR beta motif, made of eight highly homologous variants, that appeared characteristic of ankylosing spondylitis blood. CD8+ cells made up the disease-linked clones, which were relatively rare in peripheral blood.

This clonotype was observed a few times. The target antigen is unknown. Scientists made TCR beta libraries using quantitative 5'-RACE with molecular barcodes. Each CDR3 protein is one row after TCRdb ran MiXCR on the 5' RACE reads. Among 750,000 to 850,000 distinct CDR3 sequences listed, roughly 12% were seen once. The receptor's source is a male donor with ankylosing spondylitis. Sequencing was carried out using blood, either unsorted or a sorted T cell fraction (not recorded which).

CDR3 coding DNA: TGTGCCAGCAGCACTTCGTGGGACGCCTCCTACGAGCAGTACTTC. Protein: CASSTSWDASYEQYF. The chain uses TRBV7-2 and TRBJ2-7; perhaps D is TRBD1 or TRBD2 (5 bases each). Germline assignment: CDR1 SGHTA and CDR2 FQGNSA. CDR3 length: 15 residues. The V end lost 5 bases, the J end lost 0 bases, and 14 bases lay between the germline ends.